The 27 T cell receptor beta chains below all came from one sample that was sequenced in a study of cytomegalovirus exposure and HLA in healthy donors. Primers: 60 Vbeta forward and 13 Jbeta reverse. TCRdb's table, derived via immunoSEQ multiplex PCR, lists solely in-frame clones and lacks some. Of about 140,000 clones detected, 76% appear once; the ten largest clones hold around 3.1%. Sequencing was done on a sample of PBMCs. Receptors were obtained from a man aged 40-49 years in good health and CMV-seronegative.

V is TRBV5-1 and J is TRBJ1-2; TRBD1 agrees at 7 bases. The length of the CDR3 is 14 residues. Germline loops: CDR1 SGHRS, CDR2 YFSETQ. The J segment lost 8 bases and the V segment lost 1 base, leaving 8 bases of the junction unmatched. In nucleotides, the CDR3 is TGCGCCAGCAGCTTGATCCGGCAGGGGGGCGGCTACACCTTC. Its translation is CASSLIRQGGGYTF.

This sequence joins TRBV19 and TRBJ1-4; TRBD1 is a possible D gene (5 bases). Trimming cost V 7 bases and J 7 bases, with 16 bases left between them. Germline V gene sequence: CDR1 LNHDA, CDR2 SQIVND (reference sequence). The CDR3 covers 14 residues. The CDR3 nucleotides are TGTGCCAGTACCCGACTCCAGGGAACTGAAAAACTGTTTTTT. The encoded protein is CASTRLQGTEKLFF.

The chain employs TRBV11-3 and TRBJ1-1; no reliable D call. Trimming removed 0 bases from V and 10 bases from J, with 15 bases in between. Germline V CDR1 and CDR2: SGHNT, YENEEA. This CDR3 contains 14 residues. CDR3 DNA sequence: TGTGCCAGCAGCTTAGATCAAGGCGGGCCGGTAGCTTTCTTT. Its translation is CASSLDQGGPVAFF. The full variable domain, rest sourced from reference TRBV11-3 and TRBJ1-1, is EAGVVQSPRYKIIEKKQPVAFWCNPISGHNTLYWYLQNLGQGPELLIRYENEEAVDDSQLPKDRFSAERLKGVDSTLKIQPAELGDSAVYLCASSLDQGGPVAFFGQGTRLTVV.

The chain carries TRBV7-3 and TRBJ2-3, with D perhaps matching TRBD1 (7 bases). CDR1 and CDR2 (germline): SGHTA, FQGTGA. The CDR3 consists of 15 residues. V gave up 5 bases and J gave up 4 bases, with 16 bases separating them. The CDR3 DNA sequence: TGTGCCAGCAGCGCCCAGGGGGGTGTCGCAGATACGCAGTATTTT. It translates to CASSAQGGVADTQYF.

The CDR3, as DNA: TGTGCCAGCAGCTTAGCAACCCGAGGATATGGCTACACCTTC. Protein sequence: CASSLATRGYGYTF. The gene calls are TRBV11-2 and TRBJ1-2; D remains unclear. The CDR3 sequence is 14 residues long. In germline, CDR1 is SGHAT, CDR2 FQNNGV. The V and J ends lost 1 base and 5 bases respectively, with 11 bases between them.

The DNA for the CDR3 is TGTGCCACCAGGACTAGCGGCTCCTACGAGCAGTACTTC. It translates to CATRTSGSYEQYF. The chain carries TRBV27 and TRBJ2-7; 10 bases agree with TRBD2. The J segment lost 0 bases and the V segment lost 10 bases, leaving 3 bases of the junction unmatched. The CDR3 has 13 residues. CDR1 and CDR2 from the germline V gene are MNHEY and SMNVEV (reference sequence).

The chain employs TRBV2 and TRBJ2-1, with 7 bases lining up with TRBD2. CDR1 SNHLY and CDR2 FYNNEI come from the germline V gene. This CDR3 region has 15 residues. V gave up 7 bases and J gave up 0 bases; unmatched junction bases: 6. The CDR3 DNA is TGTGCCAGCACCCTAGCGGCTTCCTCCTACAATGAGCAGTTCTTC. This encodes CASTLAASSYNEQFF.

This sequence joins TRBV29-1 and TRBJ1-1, with D perhaps TRBD1 (5 bases). The V end lost 4 bases, the J end lost 0 bases, and 9 bases lay between the germline ends. The CDR3 loop spans 13 amino acids. Germline V gene sequence: CDR1 SQVTM, CDR2 ANQGSEA. CDR3 region: CSVGGLLNTEAFF. The CDR3 DNA reads TGCAGCGTTGGGGGACTCCTGAACACTGAAGCTTTCTTT.

This chain joins TRBV30 and TRBJ1-5; 7 bases match TRBD1. The V segment lost 4 bases and the J segment 5 bases; nucleotides outside the gene matches: 5. This CDR3 is built from 13 residues. From germline, CDR1 is GTSNPN and CDR2 SVGIG (reference sequence). The CDR3 bases are TGTGCCTGGAACAGGGACAGCGATCAGCCCCAGCATTTT. Translation gives CAWNRDSDQPQHF.

V usage is TRBV28 and J usage is TRBJ2-5; possibly TRBD1 for D (5 bases). Germline loops: CDR1 MDHEN, CDR2 SYDVKM. Trimming took 3 bases from V and 1 from J, leaving 12 bases between them. The CDR3 has 15 residues. CDR3 in amino acids: CASSLEGAAQETQYF. DNA for the CDR3: TGTGCCAGCAGTTTGGAAGGGGCGGCCCAAGAGACCCAGTACTTC. Full variable domain (remainder filled in from reference TRBV28 and TRBJ2-5): DVKVTQSSRYLVKRTGEKVFLECVQDMDHENMFWYRQDPGLGLRLIYFSYDVKMKEKGDIPEGYSVSREKKERFSLILESASTNQTSMYLCASSLEGAAQETQYFGPGTRLLVL.

V usage is TRBV30 and J usage is TRBJ2-2, with 11 nucleotides matching TRBD2. The CDR3 has 17 residues. V shed 8 bases, J shed 0 bases, and the junction held 11 bases outside the gene matches. Per the germline V gene, CDR1 is GTSNPN and CDR2 is SVGIG (reference sequence). For the CDR3, the DNA is TGTGCCGGGTCTGGGGTGACTAGCGGGACGAACACCGGGGAGCTGTTTTTT. Translated, it gives CAGSGVTSGTNTGELFF.

The chain carries TRBV6-1 and TRBJ1-3; 7 bases are shared with TRBD1. The CDR3 covers 14 residues. V gave up 10 bases and J gave up 1 base; unmatched junction bases: 7. Germline lookup yields CDR1 MNHNS and CDR2 SASEGT. The CDR3 DNA reads TGTGCCACCAGACAGGGACGATCTGGAAACACCATATATTTT. Encoded protein: CATRQGRSGNTIYF.

This rearrangement joins TRBV2 to TRBJ2-3, with 8 positions matching TRBD2. CDR3 length equals 14 residues. The V segment lost 8 bases and the J segment 1 base; nucleotides outside the gene matches: 5. Germline V gene sequence: CDR1 SNHLY, CDR2 FYNNEI. CDR3 residues: CASLSGMGTDTQYF. The CDR3 coding sequence is TGTGCCAGCCTTAGCGGGATGGGCACAGATACGCAGTATTTT.

The V gene is TRBV20-1, the J gene TRBJ2-5; D not certain. CDR3 length equals 11 residues. The ends were cut back, 3 bases at V and 1 base at J, with 3 bases in the middle. Per germline, CDR1 DFQATT and CDR2 SNEGSKA (reference sequence). The CDR3 is CSASIQETQYF. CDR3 bases: TGCAGTGCTAGCATCCAAGAGACCCAGTACTTC.

This chain uses TRBV29-1 with TRBJ1-2; no firm D call. There are 15 residues in the CDR3. Germline CDR1 SQVTM, CDR2 ANQGSEA. Trimming shortened V by 3 bases and J by 8 bases, and 22 bases separated the two germline ends. The CDR3 DNA reads as TGCAGCGTTGACTCGGGATGGGCGGATTCGGGAGGCTACACCTTC. Translation gives CSVDSGWADSGGYTF.

J is TRBJ2-2 and V is TRBV2, with a weak D call TRBD2 (6 bases). Trimming took 8 bases from V and 4 from J, leaving 14 bases between them. The CDR3 is made up of 14 amino acids. Germline-derived CDR1 and CDR2 are SNHLY and FYNNEI. The CDR3 here is CASYGGEGTGELFF. Written as DNA, the CDR3 is TGTGCCAGCTACGGGGGAGAGGGCACCGGGGAGCTGTTTTTT.

J is TRBJ2-5 and V is TRBV19; D call uncertain. The CDR3 has 15 amino acids. Trimming took off 3 bases at V and 4 bases at J, with 15 bases between the two ends. In germline, CDR1 is LNHDA, CDR2 SQIVND (reference sequence). In DNA form, the CDR3 reads TGTGCCAGTAGTATCCAGACCGCCCCAGGAGAGACCCAGTACTTC. Protein product: CASSIQTAPGETQYF.

This clone was counted only a few times. The rearrangement uses TRBV25-1 and TRBJ1-4; 8 positions agree with TRBD1. The V and J ends lost 5 bases and 6 bases, in that order; junction bases with no gene match: 5. The CDR3 totals 14 residues. Germline V gene sequence: CDR1 MGHDK, CDR2 SYGVNS. The CDR3 DNA sequence: TGTGCCAGCAGTCCAGGGGGCGCGGATGAAAAACTGTTTTTT. Encoded protein: CASSPGGADEKLFF. Full variable domain (remainder filled in from reference TRBV25-1 and TRBJ1-4): EADIYQTPRYLVIGTGKKITLECSQTMGHDKMYWYQQDPGMELHLIHYSYGVNSTEKGDLSSESTVSRIRTEHFPLTLESARPSHTSQYLCASSPGGADEKLFFGSGTQLSVL.

This clone showed up just a few times. Other DNA sequences of this sample code for an identical CDR3. The V gene is TRBV5-1, the J gene TRBJ1-1; 11 bases match TRBD1. CDR3 length equals 14 residues. The junction had 3 bases not matched to a gene; V was cut back by 4 bases and J by 4 bases. CDR1 is SGHRS, CDR2 YFSETQ, per germline. The CDR3 here is CASSPGTGGTEAFF. In DNA, the CDR3 is TGCGCCAGCAGCCCTGGGACAGGGGGCACTGAAGCTTTCTTT.

This chain's CDR3 is CSAGWGRIAYEQYF. As DNA, the CDR3 is TGCAGCGCTGGGTGGGGCAGGATTGCCTACGAGCAGTACTTC. V is TRBV29-1 and J is TRBJ2-7; tentative D call: TRBD1 (5 bases). Germline CDR1 SQVTM, CDR2 ANQGSEA. CDR3 length: 14 amino acids. V lost 7 bases to trimming and J lost 2 bases, with 18 bases between them.

The count of this clone is one. This sequence joins TRBV11-2 and TRBJ2-2, with 9 bases matching TRBD2. Germline-derived CDR1 and CDR2 are SGHAT and FQNNGV. This CDR3 spans 16 amino acids. The trim removed 6 bases at V and 6 bases at J, leaving 11 bases unmatched. CDR3 amino acids: CASRPLAGGLAGELFF. The CDR3 DNA sequence: TGTGCCAGCAGACCCCTCGCGGGGGGGCTTGCCGGGGAGCTGTTTTTT.

The chain employs TRBV19 and TRBJ2-5; TRBD1 matches 11 bases. This CDR3 contains 16 residues. Germline V gives CDR1 LNHDA, CDR2 SQIVND (reference sequence). Unmatched junction bases numbered 8, after V lost 3 bases and J lost 5 bases. Here the CDR3 DNA reads TGTGCCAGTAGTATCTACGGACAGGGGGCGGCGGAGACCCAGTACTTC. It codes for CASSIYGQGAAETQYF.

The chain is built from TRBV18 and TRBJ2-2; D gene uncertain. The CDR3 sequence is 16 residues long. Between the trimmed V and J ends, which lost 2 bases and 7 bases, there was a span of 17 bases. Germline V gives CDR1 KGHSH, CDR2 LQKENI. The CDR3 DNA reads as TGTGCCAGCTCACCAAAGCAGGTCCTAACAAGCGGGGAGCTGTTTTTT. Its protein product is CASSPKQVLTSGELFF.

The chain couples TRBV30 to TRBJ2-5; TRBD2 matches 7 bases. V shed 5 bases and J 5 bases; nucleotides not matched to a gene: 8. This CDR3 contains 13 residues. Germline loops: CDR1 GTSNPN, CDR2 SVGIG (reference sequence). The CDR3 protein is CAWDSPGGETQYF. In nucleotides, the CDR3 is TGTGCCTGGGACTCCCCCGGGGGGGAGACCCAGTACTTC.

The chain couples TRBV5-4 to TRBJ2-5, with 7 bases identical to TRBD1. V was pared by 3 bases and J by 3 bases, with 2 bases of the junction left unmatched. The germline V gene has CDR1 SGHNT and CDR2 YYREEE (reference sequence). The CDR3 extends over 13 amino acids. CDR3 residues: CASSWGTEETQYF. CDR3 DNA: TGTGCCAGCAGCTGGGGGACAGAAGAGACCCAGTACTTC.

The chain uses TRBV5-4 and TRBJ2-7; a weak D match, TRBD1 (5 bases). Germline V gene lookup returns CDR1 SGHNT and CDR2 YYREEE (reference sequence). V was clipped by 4 bases and J by 6 bases, with 11 bases between them. This CDR3 is built from 12 residues. CDR3 sequence (DNA): TGTGCCAGCAGCCGCGCAGGGCCCGAGCAGTACTTC. It translates to CASSRAGPEQYF.

The chain recombines TRBV5-1 with TRBJ1-5; no firm D call. Germline V lookup: CDR1 SGHRS, CDR2 YFSETQ. Trimming removed 3 bases at V and 4 bases at J, with 8 bases between. The CDR3 totals 13 residues. This chain's CDR3 is CASSSGFNQPQHF. The CDR3 region has the DNA TGCGCCAGCAGCTCCGGGTTTAATCAGCCCCAGCATTTT.